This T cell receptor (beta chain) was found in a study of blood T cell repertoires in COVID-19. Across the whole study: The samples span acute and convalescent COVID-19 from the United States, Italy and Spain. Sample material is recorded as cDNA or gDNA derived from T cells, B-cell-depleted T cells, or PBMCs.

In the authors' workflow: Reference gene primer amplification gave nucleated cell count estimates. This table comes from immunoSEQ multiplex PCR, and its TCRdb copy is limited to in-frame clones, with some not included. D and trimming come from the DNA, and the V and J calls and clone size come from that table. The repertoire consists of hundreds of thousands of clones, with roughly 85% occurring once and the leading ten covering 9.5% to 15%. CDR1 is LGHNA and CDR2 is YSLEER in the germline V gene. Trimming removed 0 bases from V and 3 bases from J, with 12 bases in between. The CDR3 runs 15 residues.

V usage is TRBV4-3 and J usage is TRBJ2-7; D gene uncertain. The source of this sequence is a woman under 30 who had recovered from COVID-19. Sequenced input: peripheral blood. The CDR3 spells CASSQDRNSNYEQYF. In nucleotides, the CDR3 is TGCGCCAGCAGCCAAGATCGGAACAGCAACTACGAGCAGTACTTC.